One and the same sample provided the 2 T cell receptor beta chains below, sequenced in a study of technical replicates of blood from a handful of donors. Some clones are missing from TCRdb's copy, which holds only in-frame ones; the method was immunoSEQ multiplex PCR. Among tens of thousands of clones listed, more than 95% were seen once. Sequences were obtained from T cells isolated from PBMCs. The receptors were sampled from a human donor in good health.

This rearrangement joins TRBV4-2 to TRBJ1-3, with 8 bases lining up with TRBD1. Losses at the gene ends were 4 bases for V and 0 bases for J; bases not matched to a gene: 8. CDR1 and CDR2 from the germline V gene are LGHNA and YNFKEQ. The CDR3 is made up of 17 amino acids. CDR3 nucleotide sequence: TGTGCCAGCAGCCTCCCAAGGGGGACAGGCTCTGGAAACACCATATATTTT. Translated, it gives CASSLPRGTGSGNTIYF.

V and J are TRBV7-2 and TRBJ2-5; D remains unclear. This CDR3 comprises 12 residues. Trimming pared 6 bases from V and 4 bases from J, leaving 9 bases between. From germline, CDR1 is SGHTA and CDR2 FQGNSA. In DNA form, the CDR3 reads TGTGCCAGCAGACCCACCGGAGAGACCCAGTACTTC. Its protein is CASRPTGETQYF.